This T cell receptor (beta chain) came from a study of T cell clonality in common variable immunodeficiency. General study results and limits: TCRbeta clonality was increased in CVID versus healthy controls.

This clone was seen a handful of times. Antigen unknown. An end of the junction does not agree with germline; a read error may underlie this. The read terminates 3 residues before the CDR3 end, so the remaining end is supplied by the germline J gene. The CDR3 loop spans 15 amino acids. Germline CDR1 and CDR2: SSHAT and FNYEAQ (reference sequence). Generated by immunoSEQ multiplex PCR, the TCRdb table keeps only in-frame clones and is missing some. The sample has 75,000 to 85,000 clones, none seen only once. Sequences were obtained from peripheral blood mononuclear cells. This TCR was sampled from a person aged 18 to 69 in good health. The genes are TRBV7-7 and TRBJ1-3; D uncertain. The chain's CDR3 is CASNLARGSGNTIYF. The covered CDR3 bases are TGTGCTAGCAACTTAGCGCGGGGCTCTGGAAACACC.